Listed here are 16 T cell receptor beta chains from one sample, sequenced in a study of regulatory T cells in long-lasting Graves disease. Libraries of TCR beta came from iRepertoire HTBI primers plus Arm-PCR of CDR3 regions. TCRdb analysed the multiplex PCR reads with MiXCR anew, one entry per CDR3 protein. The sample lists more than 450,000 distinct CDR3 sequences, 9.5% to 15% seen once, with about 8.9% in the top ten. Described time point: newly diagnosed GD, antithyroid drugs for less than 3 months. PBMCs were the source of the RNA used for TCR sequencing. The same specimen was also included in a second study, on T cells in Graves' hyperthyroidism and ophthalmopathy.

The specimen comprised peripheral blood mononuclear cells (PBMCs), sampled at new diagnosis, from a patient treated with antithyroid drugs. The receptors originated from a woman in her 30s with Graves disease.

CDR3 residues: CASSTLNEQFF. CDR3 nucleotide sequence: TGTGCCAGTAGTACCCTCAATGAGCAGTTCTTC. The chain recombines TRBV19 with TRBJ2-1, with D hard to call. From germline, CDR1 is LNHDA and CDR2 SQIVND (reference sequence). The CDR3 consists of 11 residues. V lost 4 bases to trimming and J lost 6 bases, with 4 bases between them.

This clonotype was counted ten times or more. The J gene is TRBJ2-1, the V gene TRBV2; D is unresolved. Trimming removed 5 bases at V and 9 bases at J, with 8 bases between. The germline V gene has CDR1 SNHLY and CDR2 FYNNEI. CDR3 length equals 11 residues. In nucleotides, the CDR3 is TGTGCCAGCAGTCCCCAGACTGAGCAGTTCTTC. It encodes CASSPQTEQFF.

In this sample, this clonotype turned up a few times. This chain links TRBV19 with TRBJ1-2; TRBD1 might be the D (5 bases). V lost 0 bases and J lost 6, with 20 bases in between. Germline values: CDR1 LNHDA, CDR2 SQIVND (reference sequence). The CDR3 length is 17 residues. CDR3 in amino acids: CASSIDLEGPALHGYTF. The CDR3 region has the DNA TGTGCCAGTAGTATAGATCTAGAGGGACCCGCTCTTCATGGCTACACCTTC.

This clonotype was observed many times. The chain has TRBV27 and TRBJ2-2, with 10 bases lining up with TRBD1. Germline V gene lookup returns CDR1 MNHEY and CDR2 SMNVEV (reference sequence). This CDR3 is built from 16 residues. V was clipped by 5 bases and J by 4 bases; unmatched bases: 7. CDR3 DNA: TGTGCCAGCAGTGCCTACGGGACAGGGGCCACCGGGGAGCTGTTTTTT. It specifies CASSAYGTGATGELFF.

This clonotype appeared many times. DNA of the CDR3: TGTGCCAGCAGCTCGTGGACAGGGCACTCACCCCTCCACTTT. It yields the protein CASSSWTGHSPLHF. V usage is TRBV7-8 and J usage is TRBJ1-6, with TRBD1 identical over 8 bases. This CDR3 region has 14 residues. V trimming: 4 bases; J trimming: 10 bases; junction bases outside the gene matches: 6. Germline V gene lookup returns CDR1 SGHVS and CDR2 FQNEAQ. Complete variable domain (other parts from reference TRBV7-8 and TRBJ1-6): GAGVSQSPRYKVAKRGQDVALRCDPISGHVSLFWYQQALGQGPEFLTYFQNEAQLDKSGLPSDRFFAERPEGSVSTLKIQRTQQEDSAVYLCASSSWTGHSPLHFGNGTRLTVT.

Note on this clonotype: This sequence may be a read error, since a much larger clone differs from it by one base. The rearrangement uses TRBV10-3 and TRBJ1-5; 9 nucleotides agree with TRBD1. CDR3 length: 14 amino acids. In germline, CDR1 is ENHRY, CDR2 SYGVKD. V dropped 6 bases and J dropped 2; count of bases not matched to a gene: 2. The DNA of the CDR3 is TGTGCCATCAGCCGGACAGGGGGCAATCAGCCCCAGCATTTT. Encoded protein: CAISRTGGNQPQHF.

This clonotype was observed many times. The V gene is TRBV7-2, the J gene TRBJ1-5, with D possibly TRBD1 on 6 matching bases. The CDR3 runs 16 residues. The V gene lost 4 bases and the J gene lost 1 base, with 14 bases spanning the gap. CDR1 is SGHTA, CDR2 FQGNSA, per germline. The CDR3 DNA follows: TGTGCCAGCAGCTCCAGGGGAGGGAAGAGCAATCAGCCCCAGCATTTT. Encoded protein: CASSSRGGKSNQPQHF.

This clonotype was observed a handful of times. The V gene is TRBV7-9, the J gene TRBJ1-6; no reliable D call. Between the trimmed V and J ends, which lost 1 base and 0 bases, there was a span of 4 bases. The CDR3 loop spans 15 amino acids. The germline gives CDR1 SEHNR, CDR2 FQNEAQ (reference sequence). The CDR3 loop reads CASSLVNSYNSPLHF. DNA for the CDR3: TGTGCCAGCAGCTTAGTTAACTCCTATAATTCACCCCTCCACTTT.

This clonotype appeared a few times. The V and J genes are TRBV9 and TRBJ2-1, with D hard to call. The CDR3 covers 13 residues. V lost 2 bases and J 5 bases, leaving 8 bases between the germline ends. Germline V gene lookup returns CDR1 SGDLS and CDR2 YYNGEE. CDR3 DNA sequence: TGTGCCAGCAGCGTTACCTACAACAATGAGCAGTTCTTC. Protein: CASSVTYNNEQFF.

There are many counts of this clonotype. The chain is built from TRBV2 and TRBJ1-3; D is undetermined. CDR3 length equals 16 residues. The germline V gene encodes CDR1 SNHLY and CDR2 FYNNEI. With 1 base removed from V and 0 bases from J, the gap between germline ends came to 10 bases. The CDR3, as DNA: TGTGCCAGCAGTGAAGACCGGCAATACTCTGGAAACACCATATATTTT. Amino acid sequence: CASSEDRQYSGNTIYF.

This clonotype was counted ten times or more. This chain connects TRBV20-1 to TRBJ2-7, with 8 bases lining up with TRBD2. The CDR3 is made up of 13 amino acids. Germline lookup yields CDR1 DFQATT and CDR2 SNEGSKA (reference sequence). V lost 2 bases to trimming and J lost 9 bases; unmatched junction nucleotides: 9. The CDR3 coding sequence is TGCAGTGCTAGACCAGCGGGAGTTGAATGGCAGTACTTC. It codes for CSARPAGVEWQYF.

This clonotype was detected ten times or more. The chain joins TRBV11-2 to TRBJ1-1, with D unresolved. This CDR3 region has 14 residues. Looked up from germline, CDR1 is SGHAT and CDR2 is FQNNGV. The V end was cut by 3 bases, the J end by 3 bases, with 11 bases between. CDR3 residues: CASSFDYMDTEAFF. CDR3 nucleotide sequence: TGTGCCAGCAGCTTTGACTATATGGACACTGAAGCTTTCTTT.

This clonotype was detected many times. The CDR3 loop reads CASSLTGGGETQYF. DNA for the CDR3: TGTGCCAGCAGTCTTACAGGGGGCGGAGAGACCCAGTACTTC. The chain links TRBV7-9 to TRBJ2-5, with TRBD1 matching 9 bases. Losses at the gene ends were 6 bases for V and 4 bases for J; bases not matched to a gene: 6. The CDR3 extends over 14 amino acids. CDR1 is SEHNR, CDR2 FQNEAQ, per germline (reference sequence).

This clonotype was counted ten times or more. The genes are TRBV27 and TRBJ2-1; perhaps D is TRBD1 or TRBD2 (5 bases each). V lost 5 bases, J lost 2 bases, and 7 bases lay in between. The CDR3 length is 13 residues. Germline V gene sequence: CDR1 MNHEY, CDR2 SMNVEV (reference sequence). CDR3: CASSRGPYNEQFF. DNA for the CDR3: TGTGCCAGCAGTCGGGGACCCTACAATGAGCAGTTCTTC.

This clonotype was seen many times. The V call is TRBV19, the J call TRBJ2-7; D is perhaps TRBD1 or TRBD2 (6 bases each). Trimming took 4 bases from V and 0 from J, leaving 13 bases between them. Germline V gives CDR1 LNHDA, CDR2 SQIVND (reference sequence). The CDR3 totals 15 residues. The CDR3 reads CASSTPRGRSYEQYF. The CDR3 DNA follows: TGTGCCAGTAGTACCCCCCGGGGGCGCTCCTACGAGCAGTACTTC. The variable domain in full, completed from reference TRBV19 and TRBJ2-7, reads DGGITQSPKYLFRKEGQNVTLSCEQNLNHDAMYWYRQDPGQGLRLIYYSQIVNDFQKGDIAEGYSVSREKKESFPLTVTSAQKNPTAFYLCASSTPRGRSYEQYFGPGTRLTVT.

This clonotype has at least ten counts. The chain recombines TRBV5-1 with TRBJ1-4, with 9 bases lining up with TRBD1. The V gene end was trimmed by 4 bases and the J gene end by 7 bases; junction bases not matched to a gene: 14. The CDR3 runs 17 residues. Germline-derived CDR1 and CDR2 are SGHRS and YFSETQ. CDR3 loop: CASSLFNPGQGGEKLFF. In DNA form, the CDR3 reads TGCGCCAGCAGCCTATTCAATCCGGGACAGGGCGGTGAAAAACTGTTTTTT.